This T cell receptor (beta chain) emerged from a study of T cell responses to AZD1222 COVID-19 vaccine. About this clone: The target antigen is unknown.

Sequencing used immunoSEQ multiplex PCR; TCRdb keeps in-frame clones, though not all of them. The table has over 150,000 clones, roughly 94% seen once; the top ten hold about 1.5%. Points from the study as a whole: Recipients of AZD1222 seropositive at baseline numbered only 6 or 7. Donors were largely white British and mainly female; clonal diversity was possibly underestimated. Regions 160-218 and 743-854 held dominance among vaccine-associated CD4 TCRs, which spanned spike. Close to half of all spike-specific TCRs reportedly target regions of the variants that are unmutated.

Germline assignment: CDR1 KGHSH and CDR2 LQKENI. The V gene end was trimmed by 3 bases and the J gene end by 4 bases; junction bases not matched to a gene: 4. The CDR3 loop spans 14 amino acids. V is TRBV18 and J is TRBJ2-5; 8 nucleotides match TRBD2. The clonotype was recovered from an adult who received the AZD1222 COVID-19 vaccine. The sequences come from peripheral blood, collected 28 days after the second AZD1222 dose. The CDR3, as DNA: TGTGCCAGCTCACCGGGACTAGGTGGAGAGACCCAGTACTTC. Translated: CASSPGLGGETQYF.